One sample yielded the 19 T cell receptor beta chains listed below, sequenced in a study of T cells in tuberculosis. Regarding time point: new active TB diagnosis, blood taken before or within 7 days of starting treatment. The assay was immunoSEQ multiplex PCR, and TCRdb's table has in-frame clones only and misses some. The table has tens of thousands of clones, approximately 90% seen once; the top ten hold 2% to 2.5%. The sample was PBMCs, taken at tuberculosis diagnosis. The receptors shown here come from an adult with tuberculosis.

The rearrangement uses TRBV7-2 and TRBJ2-7, with 7 bases lining up with TRBD1. Trimming cost V 5 bases and J 6 bases; bases outside gene matches: 13. The CDR3 contains 15 residues. Per the germline V gene, CDR1 is SGHTA and CDR2 is FQGNSA. The CDR3: CASSTRQGIIGEQYF. CDR3 DNA: TGTGCCAGCAGCACCAGACAGGGTATTATTGGCGAGCAGTACTTC.

The chain couples TRBV4-2 to TRBJ2-6, with 9 nucleotides matching TRBD2. V was pared by 3 bases and J by 0 bases, with 15 bases of the junction left unmatched. CDR3 size: 21 residues. Germline V gene lookup returns CDR1 LGHNA and CDR2 YNFKEQ. Written as DNA, the CDR3 is TGTGCCAGCAGCCACCCAGCGGGGGGCTCTCCTCCTCTCTCTGGGGCCAACGTCCTGACTTTC. It yields the protein CASSHPAGGSPPLSGANVLTF.

The rearrangement links TRBV19 to TRBJ1-6; maybe TRBD1 (5 bases). V was clipped by 10 bases and J by 5 bases, with 18 bases between them. The germline CDR1 and CDR2 sequences are LNHDA and SQIVND (reference sequence). The CDR3 is made up of 15 amino acids. CDR3 sequence (DNA): TGTGCCACGTCCGGTGGGGGGACGAATAATTCACCCCTCCACTTT. Translated, it gives CATSGGGTNNSPLHF.

The chain carries TRBV4-3 and TRBJ1-5; a possible D gene is TRBD1 (5 bases). The V gene's germline CDR1 is LGHNA and CDR2 YSLEER. V was trimmed by 1 base and J by 7 bases, leaving 14 bases between them. This CDR3 contains 15 residues. The CDR3 nucleotides are TGCGCCAGCAGCCAAGGAGCGTGGGGCGACCAGCCCCAGCATTTT. It yields the protein CASSQGAWGDQPQHF.

The chain couples TRBV13 to TRBJ1-2; D is undetermined. Germline V lookup: CDR1 PRHDT, CDR2 FYEKMQ (reference sequence). The V end was cut by 1 base, the J end by 6 bases, with 9 bases between. There are 13 residues in the CDR3. The CDR3 is CASSLERRDGYTF. For the CDR3, the DNA is TGTGCCAGCAGCTTAGAGAGACGGGATGGCTACACCTTC.

The rearrangement uses TRBV6-5 and TRBJ2-7, with 12 bases aligning to TRBD1. CDR3 length: 15 residues. In germline, CDR1 is MNHEY, CDR2 SVGAGI. V lost 2 bases, J lost 7 bases, and 6 bases stayed unmatched. The DNA of the CDR3 is TGTGCCAGCAGTTACCCGGGACAGGGGGCTAGGGAGCAGTACTTC. Its translation is CASSYPGQGAREQYF.

The rearrangement uses TRBV2 and TRBJ2-1; possibly TRBD1 for D (5 bases). This CDR3 spans 16 amino acids. Germline V gene data show CDR1 as SNHLY and CDR2 as FYNNEI. V was trimmed by 0 bases and J by 0 bases, leaving 9 bases between them. CDR3 bases: TGTGCCAGCAGTGAAGCGTTCCAGGGCTCCTACAATGAGCAGTTCTTC. This sequence encodes CASSEAFQGSYNEQFF.

The chain uses TRBV4-3 and TRBJ1-2; unclear D gene. Trimming removed 0 bases from V and 4 bases from J, with 9 bases in between. The CDR3 extends over 14 amino acids. Per germline, CDR1 LGHNA and CDR2 YSLEER. The CDR3 loop reads CASSQETAFYGYTF. The CDR3 nucleotides read TGCGCCAGCAGCCAAGAAACAGCCTTCTATGGCTACACCTTC.

The chain uses TRBV5-4 and TRBJ2-5, with no clear D. The germline V and J ends were trimmed by 0 bases and 4 bases, with 13 bases remaining between them. CDR3 length equals 15 residues. Germline V gives CDR1 SGHNT, CDR2 YYREEE (reference sequence). The CDR3 DNA is TGTGCCAGCAGCTTGGGGAGCAGCGTTGGAGAGACCCAGTACTTC. It is translated as CASSLGSSVGETQYF.

This chain uses TRBV7-3 with TRBJ2-3; possibly TRBD2 for D (6 bases). Per germline, CDR1 SGHTA and CDR2 FQGTGA. The CDR3 contains 14 residues. Trimming removed 3 bases at V and 6 bases at J, with 13 bases between. The CDR3 nucleotides read TGTGCCAGCAGCTTTGGCGGGGCAGGTGATACGCAGTATTTT. Amino acids: CASSFGGAGDTQYF.

The table lists this clone with a few counts. V gene TRBV6-5 combines with J gene TRBJ2-7, with D hard to call. This CDR3 contains 15 residues. Germline V gene sequence: CDR1 MNHEY, CDR2 SVGAGI. Trimming removed 4 bases at V and 1 base at J, with 14 bases between. The CDR3 spells CASSFVAEASYEQYF. CDR3 DNA sequence: TGTGCCAGCAGTTTTGTAGCAGAAGCATCCTACGAGCAGTACTTC.

The CDR3 coding sequence is TGTGCCAGCAGCTCCGCTTACGGGAGAGCTTTCTTT. It specifies CASSSAYGRAFF. The gene calls are TRBV7-8 and TRBJ1-1; D gene uncertain. The CDR3 totals 12 residues. CDR1 SGHVS and CDR2 FQNEAQ come from the germline V gene. V was pared by 4 bases and J by 10 bases, with 13 bases between.

The gene calls are TRBV10-3 and TRBJ2-3; D is unclear. V shed 3 bases and J shed 4 bases, with 5 bases lying between them. The germline V gene encodes CDR1 ENHRY and CDR2 SYGVKD. CDR3 size: 12 residues. The CDR3 sequence is CAISESADTQYF. Here the CDR3 DNA reads TGTGCCATCAGTGAATCAGCAGATACGCAGTATTTT.

The chain couples TRBV22-1 to TRBJ2-7; the table assigns TRBD2, which was not confirmed against the DNA. TRBV22-1 is noted as a pseudogene. The CDR3 is 15 amino acids. The CDR3, as DNA: TGTCCTGGGAGCCCGCACGGGGAATCCCCAAGGGCGCAGTACGTC. It is translated as CPGSPHGESPRAQYV.

The rearrangement joins TRBV27 to TRBJ2-3; the match to TRBD1 covers 7 bases. CDR1 MNHEY and CDR2 SMNVEV come from the germline V gene (reference sequence). Germline trimming cut 6 bases from V and 4 bases from J; bases unmatched to any gene: 19. The CDR3 consists of 18 residues. DNA of the CDR3: TGTGCCAGCAGCTCCACCCAAACAGGGGATGGGGGACCAGATACGCAGTATTTT. Protein sequence: CASSSTQTGDGGPDTQYF.

V is TRBV2 and J is TRBJ2-3; 9 nucleotides align to TRBD1. The junction had 6 bases not matched to a gene; V was cut back by 9 bases and J by 5 bases. CDR1 is SNHLY and CDR2 is FYNNEI in the germline V gene. The CDR3 length is 13 residues. The DNA of the CDR3 is TGTGCCAGTCCGACAGGGGGTGGAGATACGCAGTATTTT. Translation gives CASPTGGGDTQYF.

This chain links TRBV28 with TRBJ2-1; 13 positions match TRBD2. J was trimmed by 9 bases and V by 6 bases; bases with no gene match: 5. This CDR3 is built from 14 residues. Looked up from germline, CDR1 is MDHEN and CDR2 is SYDVKM. The DNA for the CDR3 is TGTGCCAGCAGCCGACTAGCGGGGGGTCCTGAGCAGTTCTTC. It is translated as CASSRLAGGPEQFF.

This chain joins TRBV19 and TRBJ2-3; 12 bases agree with TRBD2. Per germline, CDR1 LNHDA and CDR2 SQIVND (reference sequence). This CDR3 is built from 18 residues. Trimming cost V 3 bases and J 4 bases; bases outside gene matches: 11. This CDR3 reads CASSIASGGARGADTQYF. CDR3 coding DNA: TGTGCCAGTAGTATTGCTAGCGGGGGGGCCCGGGGTGCAGATACGCAGTATTTT.

V gene TRBV7-2 combines with J gene TRBJ1-1; 7 bases are shared with TRBD1. This CDR3 spans 15 amino acids. Trimming removed 3 bases from V and 5 bases from J; junction bases left unmatched: 9. Germline lookup yields CDR1 SGHTA and CDR2 FQGNSA. In DNA, the CDR3 is TGTGCCAGCAGCTTGTGGACAGGACGGGTAACTGAAGCTTTCTTT. Translated, it gives CASSLWTGRVTEAFF. The variable domain in full, with the rest retrieved from reference TRBV7-2 and TRBJ1-1, is GAGVSQSPSNKVTEKGKDVELRCDPISGHTALYWYRQSLGQGLEFLIYFQGNSAPDKSGLPSDRFSAERTGGSVSTLTIQRTQQEDSAVYLCASSLWTGRVTEAFFGQGTRLTVV.